This paragraph reports one T cell receptor (beta chain). What it binds is unknown. V lost 8 bases and J 8 bases, leaving 16 bases between the germline ends. Germline assignment: CDR1 SEHNR and CDR2 FQNEAQ (reference sequence). The CDR3 has 13 residues. This sample was included in a study of graft-versus-host responses after intestinal transplantation. The protocol was immunoSEQ multiplex PCR, while the TCRdb copy is restricted to in-frame clones and leaves out a portion. The table includes tens of thousands of clones, roughly 96% detected once. The sequenced sample was unstimulated CD8+ T cells sorted from spleen or lymph node cells, obtained before transplant. J is TRBJ1-3 and V is TRBV7-9; D possibly corresponds to TRBD1 (6 bases). The sequence was obtained from a human donor who was the organ donor for an intestinal transplant. CDR3 amino acids: CASVWEGGDTIYF. CDR3 coding DNA: TGTGCCAGCGTTTGGGAGGGGGGAGACACCATATATTTT.